The 17 T cell receptor beta chains listed next were all sequenced from one sample in a study of blood T cells in healthy people across ages. A sample-barcoded 5' primer and a J-beta primer mix were used in a second PCR of roughly 6 to 11 cycles. TCRdb re-derived calls from the 5' RACE reads in MiXCR, one entry per CDR3 protein. The sample yields fewer than 900,000 distinct CDR3 sequences, around 49% seen once. Sample: blood. The receptors here all came from a woman aged 55 to 70 in good health.

J is TRBJ1-1 and V is TRBV2; D is perhaps TRBD1 (6 bases). The V gene lost 2 bases and the J gene lost 6 bases, with 16 bases spanning the gap. The CDR3 has 15 residues. Germline CDR1 is SNHLY and CDR2 is FYNNEI. The CDR3: CASSEPTGGQAEAFF. In DNA form, the CDR3 reads TGTGCCAGCAGTGAACCGACAGGAGGGCAGGCTGAAGCTTTCTTT.

The genes are TRBV5-8 and TRBJ2-7; D uncertain. The CDR3 runs to 14 residues. V lost 0 bases and J 0 bases, leaving 7 bases between the germline ends. Germline-derived CDR1 and CDR2 are SGHTS and YDEGEE. The CDR3 protein is CASSLEPNSYEQYF. The CDR3 coding sequence is TGTGCCAGCAGCTTGGAACCGAACTCCTACGAGCAGTACTTC. The complete variable domain, with remaining parts taken from reference TRBV5-8 and TRBJ2-7, reads EAGVTQSPTHLIKTRGQQATLRCSPISGHTSVYWYQQALGLGLQFLLWYDEGEERNRGNFPPRFSGRQFPNYSSELNVNALELEDSALYLCASSLEPNSYEQYFGPGTRLTVT.

The chain links TRBV7-8 to TRBJ2-7; D may be TRBD1 or TRBD2 (5 bases each). The CDR3 has 13 amino acids. CDR1 and CDR2 (germline): SGHVS, FQNEAQ. Trimming shortened V by 5 bases and J by 3 bases, and 11 bases separated the two germline ends. The CDR3 DNA is TGTGCCAGCAGCACGGGACCCGACTACGAGCAGTACTTC. It translates to CASSTGPDYEQYF.

The CDR3 region has the DNA TGTGCCAGCAGCGTAGGGGGGACAGGGAGCACCGGGGAGCTGTTTTTT. This encodes CASSVGGTGSTGELFF. J is TRBJ2-2 and V is TRBV9, with 9 bases identical to TRBD1. The CDR3 runs 16 residues. Germline CDR1 and CDR2: SGDLS and YYNGEE. The V segment lost 0 bases and the J segment 4 bases; nucleotides outside the gene matches: 4.

The V call is TRBV7-3, the J call TRBJ2-3; 9 bases map to TRBD2. Germline CDR1 is SGHTA and CDR2 is FQGTGA. Unmatched junction bases numbered 6, after V lost 4 bases and J lost 1 base. The CDR3 runs 16 residues. CDR3 bases: TGTGCCAGCAGCTCCGCCCGGACTAGCGGCACAGATACGCAGTATTTT. Translating it yields CASSSARTSGTDTQYF.

This chain connects TRBV7-6 to TRBJ2-3; a possible D gene is TRBD2 (6 bases). The CDR3 runs 16 residues. Germline lookup yields CDR1 SGHVS and CDR2 FNYEAQ. V was trimmed by 1 base and J by 0 bases, leaving 11 bases between them. CDR3 region: CASSLGASVSTDTQYF. DNA of the CDR3: TGTGCCAGCAGCTTAGGGGCTAGCGTAAGCACAGATACGCAGTATTTT.

This clonotype was seen more than once but under ten times. The rearrangement links TRBV5-6 to TRBJ2-3, with D possibly being TRBD2 (6 bases). In germline, CDR1 is SGHDT, CDR2 YYEEEE. This CDR3 is 15 amino acids long. V dropped 3 bases and J dropped 8 bases, with 19 bases sitting between them. CDR3 residues: CASSSPSTSLSTQYF. CDR3 nucleotide sequence: TGTGCCAGCAGCTCTCCTTCGACTAGTCTCAGTACGCAGTATTTT.

This clonotype came up a few times. The chain is built from TRBV5-1 and TRBJ1-4; 10 bases align to TRBD1. From germline, CDR1 is SGHRS and CDR2 YFSETQ. J gave up 6 bases and V 4 bases, and 3 bases lay outside the gene matches. The CDR3 loop spans 14 amino acids. This CDR3 reads CASSRTGGYEKLFF. In DNA, the CDR3 is TGCGCCAGCAGCCGGACAGGGGGATATGAAAAACTGTTTTTT.

Only one count was recorded for this clonotype. This chain uses TRBV9 with TRBJ2-1; D is unclear. The CDR3 sequence is 13 residues long. V lost 3 bases, J lost 6 bases, and 10 bases lay in between. In germline, CDR1 is SGDLS, CDR2 YYNGEE. The CDR3 is CASSETSPNEQFF. The CDR3 coding sequence is TGTGCCAGCAGCGAGACAAGCCCCAATGAGCAGTTCTTC.

CDR3 coding DNA: TGCAGCGTTGAAAAACTACCGGGAGGCTCCTACGAGCAGTACTTC. It yields the protein CSVEKLPGGSYEQYF. The rearrangement uses TRBV29-1 and TRBJ2-7; 7 bases are a match to TRBD2. Trimming removed 2 bases from V and 0 bases from J; junction bases left unmatched: 7. Germline lookup yields CDR1 SQVTM and CDR2 ANQGSEA. The CDR3 has 15 amino acids.

This chain joins TRBV18 and TRBJ2-5; TRBD2 might be the D (6 bases). With 6 bases removed from V and 4 bases from J, the gap between germline ends came to 12 bases. Germline V gives CDR1 KGHSH, CDR2 LQKENI. This CDR3 has 13 residues. CDR3 DNA: TGTGCCAGCTCCGGGTTGCGGGGAGAGACCCAGTACTTC. Amino acid sequence: CASSGLRGETQYF.

The J gene is TRBJ2-3, the V gene TRBV30; 7 nucleotides agree with TRBD2. Germline V gene data show CDR1 as GTSNPN and CDR2 as SVGIG (reference sequence). Trimming cost V 0 bases and J 5 bases; bases outside gene matches: 2. The CDR3 length is 13 residues. The CDR3 reads CAWSVSSGDTQYF. The CDR3 DNA follows: TGTGCCTGGAGTGTGTCTAGCGGAGATACGCAGTATTTT.

This clonotype appeared a single time. CDR3 in amino acids: CASPLGGDAYEQYF. As DNA, the CDR3 is TGTGCCAGCCCCCTCGGAGGGGACGCCTACGAGCAGTACTTC. The genes are TRBV7-9 and TRBJ2-7; tentative D call: TRBD2 (6 bases). Trimming took 8 bases from V and 2 from J, leaving 16 bases between them. CDR1 SEHNR and CDR2 FQNEAQ come from the germline V gene (reference sequence). The CDR3 is 14 amino acids. The variable domain in full, completed from reference TRBV7-9 and TRBJ2-7, reads DTGVSQNPRHKITKRGQNVTFRCDPISEHNRLYWYRQTLGQGPEFLTYFQNEAQLEKSRLLSDRFSAERPKGSFSTLEIQRTEQGDSAMYLCASPLGGDAYEQYFGPGTRLTVT.

This chain joins TRBV5-1 and TRBJ2-1; 12 bases align to TRBD2. Germline values: CDR1 SGHRS, CDR2 YFSETQ. After removal of 2 bases from V and 2 bases from J, the junction contained 8 bases not matched to a gene. The CDR3 sequence is 18 residues long. Here the CDR3 reads CASSFRTSGAPTYNEQFF. DNA for the CDR3: TGCGCCAGCAGCTTTAGGACTAGCGGGGCCCCCACCTACAATGAGCAGTTCTTC.

This sequence joins TRBV7-2 and TRBJ2-7; a possible D gene is TRBD2 (6 bases). Per germline, CDR1 SGHTA and CDR2 FQGNSA. The CDR3 spans 13 residues. Trimming removed 6 bases at V and 6 bases at J, with 15 bases between. CDR3 sequence: CASRTLGGSEQYF. The CDR3 coding sequence is TGTGCCAGCAGGACTCTCGGGGGTTCCGAGCAGTACTTC.

The gene calls are TRBV4-2 and TRBJ1-1; D remains ambiguous. V was trimmed by 0 bases and J by 4 bases, leaving 9 bases between them. The CDR3 has 14 residues. Germline CDR1 and CDR2: LGHNA and YNFKEQ. Written as DNA, the CDR3 is TGTGCCAGCAGCCAAGAATCGGAGAGCACTGAAGCTTTCTTT. This translates into CASSQESESTEAFF.

V gene TRBV12-3 or TRBV12-4 combines with J gene TRBJ2-3; 10 bases align to TRBD1. J was trimmed by 7 bases and V by 4 bases; bases with no gene match: 2. This CDR3 has 13 amino acids. This CDR3 reads CASSWTGGNTQYF. The CDR3 region has the DNA TGTGCCAGCAGTTGGACAGGGGGGAATACGCAGTATTTT.